Included here is one T cell receptor (beta chain) sequence, with context. The table lists this clone with a count of one. Its antigen target is currently unknown. No base qualities exist here, and no much larger clone lies one base off it. From cysteine to phenylalanine, the CDR3 is 13 amino acids long. The retained sequence is limited to the CDR3, 39 bases, with the frame set at the first base. Per the germline V gene, KGHDR is the CDR1 and SFDVKD is the CDR2. Deletion took 4 bases off V and 5 bases off J, with a span of 8 bases between the germline ends. This sample was included in a study of blood T cell repertoires in COVID-19 (dated by TCRdb to 2018 to 2020). Turning to the overall study: Collaborator samples came from the United States, Italy and Spain and covered acute and convalescent phases of COVID-19. The repertoires were made available in a free public database intended to serve as a resource for research on the immune response to SARS-CoV-2. The material from the prospective study consisted of cDNA or gDNA derived from T cells, B-cell-depleted T cells, or PBMCs. Sample metadata almost always included a de-identified subject ID, COVID-19 status, age in years and sex. Samples were obtained from the ongoing ImmuneRACE study (first 160 participants) and from over 1,000 subjects provided by 6 global collaborators. Where HLA class I and class II types were available, the types were taken from metadata supplied by the sample provider, not from assay-based typing. Deeply sampled blood TCRbeta repertoires from subjects exposed to, actively infected with, or recovered from COVID-19 were included in the dataset.

What the authors observed across the whole study: The quantity of clinical and demographic metadata differed by source and by participant and was supplied without curation.

The collaborating institutions used their own protocols to collect whole blood in K2EDTA tubes. For TCRbeta analysis, collaborators shipped samples in one of three forms: frozen whole blood, isolated PBMCs, or DNA extracted from either of those sample types. The immunoSEQ Assay, a bias-controlled multiplex PCR, was used to amplify TCRbeta CDR3 regions from genomic DNA. The original pipeline was this. The number of nucleated cells in each sample was estimated by amplification of reference gene primers within the assay. Sequence reads were collapsed and filtered to measure the absolute abundance of every unique TCRbeta CDR3 rearrangement. For each sample, productive Simpson clonality was calculated as the square root of Simpson's diversity index over productive rearrangements. The table comes from immuneACCESS by way of TCRdb, which keeps in-frame sequences with V and J called. Part of the clones is missing from these tables; in studies checked, under half for an unresolved V gene and the rest for unknown reasons. V, J and clone size derive from that table, while D and trimming were established from the DNA sequence. The sample table holds 90,000 to 140,000 clones, of which about four fifths were seen once. Around 10% of the sample is taken by the ten largest.

The material sequenced was peripheral blood. This TCR derives from a woman in her seventies with acute or convalescent COVID-19. The chain links TRBV24-1 with TRBJ1-5; no D gene is confidently identified. The encoded CDR3 is CATSDRTDQPQHF. In nucleotides, the sequence is TGTGCCACCAGTGACCGGACTGATCAGCCCCAGCATTTT.